These 16 T cell receptor beta chains came from one sample sequenced in a study of blood T cell repertoires in COVID-19. Clones were read by immunoSEQ multiplex PCR, and TCRdb kept only the in-frame ones, dropping some. Among about 490,000 clones, 75% to 90% were seen once, and the ten largest hold about 3%. The material sequenced was peripheral blood. These receptor sequences come from a human donor in a cohort sampled during active COVID-19.

This chain joins TRBV6-2 or TRBV6-3 and TRBJ1-4, with D possibly being TRBD1 (5 bases). Germline CDR1 and CDR2: MNHEY and SVGEGT. The CDR3 is made up of 16 amino acids. V dropped 4 bases and J dropped 0 bases, with 12 bases sitting between them. CDR3 amino acids: CASSSRDVATNEKLFF. The CDR3 DNA reads TGTGCCAGCAGTTCGCGGGACGTTGCAACTAATGAAAAACTGTTTTTT.

The CDR3 protein is CASVGGDRGLSGANVLTF. In nucleotides, the CDR3 is TGTGCCAGTGTCGGGGGGGACAGGGGGCTCTCTGGGGCCAACGTCCTGACTTTC. The chain couples TRBV19 to TRBJ2-6, with TRBD1 matching over 12 bases. The germline V gene has CDR1 LNHDA and CDR2 SQIVND (reference sequence). Unmatched junction bases numbered 8, after V lost 8 bases and J lost 0 bases. The length of the CDR3 is 18 residues.

This clone was seen a single time. This rearrangement joins TRBV24-1 to TRBJ2-3, with D perhaps TRBD2 (6 bases). The CDR3 has 17 amino acids. V lost 3 bases to trimming and J lost 2 bases, with 17 bases between them. Germline-derived CDR1 and CDR2 are KGHDR and SFDVKD. The CDR3 nucleotides read TGTGCCACCAGTGATATCCCTGTCGGGAGATCCACAGATACGCAGTATTTT. It is translated as CATSDIPVGRSTDTQYF.

This clone came up once. The J gene is TRBJ1-2, the V gene TRBV19; a possible D gene is TRBD1 (5 bases). Trimming took 3 bases from V and 6 from J, leaving 14 bases between them. The CDR3 is 14 amino acids. The V gene's germline CDR1 is LNHDA and CDR2 SQIVND (reference sequence). The CDR3 loop reads CASSIGAGSDGYTF. The CDR3 DNA sequence: TGTGCCAGTAGTATCGGTGCAGGGTCGGATGGCTACACCTTC. The full variable domain, its missing parts supplied by reference TRBV19 and TRBJ1-2, is DGGITQSPKYLFRKEGQNVTLSCEQNLNHDAMYWYRQDPGQGLRLIYYSQIVNDFQKGDIAEGYSVSREKKESFPLTVTSAQKNPTAFYLCASSIGAGSDGYTFGSGTRLTVV.

This clone was observed a few times. V and J are TRBV28 and TRBJ1-5; 7 bases map to TRBD1. Germline CDR1 is MDHEN and CDR2 is SYDVKM. This CDR3 region has 15 residues. J was trimmed by 5 bases and V by 6 bases; bases with no gene match: 10. This chain's CDR3 is CASSSPGQIDQPQHF. The CDR3 DNA reads as TGTGCCAGCAGCTCCCCGGGACAGATAGATCAGCCCCAGCATTTT.

This clone was seen only once. This chain connects TRBV3-1 (or the pseudogene TRBV3-2) to TRBJ2-1; 9 positions match TRBD2. Germline-derived CDR1 and CDR2 are LGHDT and YNNKEL (reference sequence). The V gene end was trimmed by 4 bases and the J gene end by 5 bases; junction bases not matched to a gene: 6. The CDR3 consists of 15 residues. The DNA of the CDR3 is TGTGCCAGCAGCCGCTCCGGGACTAGCAACAATGAGCAGTTCTTC. This encodes CASSRSGTSNNEQFF.

The chain couples TRBV19 to TRBJ2-1; 10 positions match TRBD2. Germline V gene data show CDR1 as LNHDA and CDR2 as SQIVND (reference sequence). This CDR3 contains 15 residues. The trim removed 5 bases at V and 7 bases at J, leaving 8 bases unmatched. The chain's CDR3 is CASSPLAGAWNEQFF. CDR3 DNA sequence: TGTGCCAGTAGTCCTCTAGCGGGAGCGTGGAATGAGCAGTTCTTC.

The V and J genes are TRBV12-3 or TRBV12-4 and TRBJ2-3; D is undetermined. CDR3 size: 13 residues. V lost 2 bases and J 1 base, leaving 4 bases between the germline ends. Here the CDR3 reads CASSLSGTDTQYF. CDR3 in DNA: TGTGCCAGCAGTTTAAGCGGCACAGATACGCAGTATTTT.

The gene calls are TRBV30 and TRBJ1-1, with D unresolved. V was trimmed by 6 bases and J by 7 bases, leaving 15 bases between them. The CDR3 extends over 12 amino acids. The germline gives CDR1 GTSNPN, CDR2 SVGIG (reference sequence). The CDR3 here is CACRPGANEAFF. The CDR3 coding sequence is TGTGCCTGTCGACCCGGAGCCAATGAAGCTTTCTTT.

The chain uses TRBV30 and TRBJ1-5; D might be TRBD1 (6 bases). Germline CDR1 reads GTSNPN; CDR2 reads SVGIG (reference sequence). V was cut by 2 bases and J by 7 bases, with 12 bases left in between. This CDR3 has 13 residues. CDR3 amino acids: CAWSRGASQPQHF. The CDR3, as DNA: TGTGCCTGGAGTCGGGGGGCGAGCCAGCCCCAGCATTTT.

This chain connects TRBV30 to TRBJ1-1; tentatively, D is TRBD1 (6 bases). Per germline, CDR1 GTSNPN and CDR2 SVGIG (reference sequence). CDR3 length: 14 residues. V gave up 0 bases and J gave up 7 bases, with 15 bases separating them. CDR3 loop: CAWSVGRGISEAFF. The DNA of the CDR3 is TGTGCCTGGAGTGTCGGCAGGGGCATCAGTGAAGCTTTCTTT.

This chain uses TRBV9 with TRBJ2-1; no definite D call. V was cut by 0 bases and J by 5 bases, with 6 bases left in between. The length of the CDR3 is 13 residues. The germline CDR1 and CDR2 sequences are SGDLS and YYNGEE. The DNA of the CDR3 is TGTGCCAGCAGCGTAGTATCTAACAATGAGCAGTTCTTC. This codes for CASSVVSNNEQFF.

The CDR3 sequence: CASSAGGGYGYTF. The CDR3 DNA reads TGTGCCAGCAGCGCCGGGGGGGGCTATGGCTACACCTTC. The V call is TRBV11-2, the J call TRBJ1-2, with a possible D match to TRBD1 (5 bases). The V end lost 5 bases, the J end lost 4 bases, and 11 bases lay between the germline ends. This CDR3 spans 13 amino acids. Germline CDR1 and CDR2: SGHAT and FQNNGV.

This clone was seen at least ten times. The rearrangement links TRBV5-4 to TRBJ2-5; 10 nucleotides line up with TRBD1. Germline CDR1 reads SGHNT; CDR2 reads YYREEE (reference sequence). With V trimmed by 2 bases and J by 1 base, 2 bases remained unmatched. The CDR3 contains 15 residues. This CDR3 is CASSFDRGLQETQYF. The CDR3 DNA follows: TGTGCCAGCAGCTTCGACAGGGGGCTCCAAGAGACCCAGTACTTC.

This sequence joins TRBV5-8 and TRBJ2-5; D remains unclear. This CDR3 has 13 residues. From germline, CDR1 is SGHTS and CDR2 YDEGEE. The V end lost 1 base, the J end lost 5 bases, and 9 bases lay between the germline ends. The CDR3 region is CASSLQLMETQYF. The CDR3 nucleotides read TGTGCCAGCAGCTTGCAACTAATGGAGACCCAGTACTTC. Looking up the rest from reference TRBV5-8 and TRBJ2-5 gives the full variable domain: EAGVTQSPTHLIKTRGQQATLRCSPISGHTSVYWYQQALGLGLQFLLWYDEGEERNRGNFPPRFSGRQFPNYSSELNVNALELEDSALYLCASSLQLMETQYFGPGTRLLVL.

V is TRBV7-2 and J is TRBJ1-2, with 7 bases fitting TRBD1. Losses at the gene ends were 6 bases for V and 8 bases for J; bases not matched to a gene: 15. The length of the CDR3 is 15 residues. Germline assignment: CDR1 SGHTA and CDR2 FQGNSA. The CDR3 region has the DNA TGTGCCAGCAGACAGACCCCAGGACAGGCCCCAGGCTACACCTTC. Amino acids: CASRQTPGQAPGYTF.